Following are 23 T cell receptor beta chains from one sample sequenced in a study of blood T cell repertoires in COVID-19. Some clones are missing from TCRdb's copy, which holds only in-frame ones; the method was immunoSEQ multiplex PCR. The sample shows approximately 180,000 clones, approximately 80% of them seen only once. Sequences were obtained from peripheral blood. These receptors all come from a woman between 40 and 50 years old with COVID-19, enrolled during active disease.

This clone was seen a few times. V usage is TRBV3-1 (or the pseudogene TRBV3-2) and J usage is TRBJ1-2; the D gene is possibly TRBD1 (6 bases). V shed 5 bases and J shed 1 base, with 8 bases lying between them. Germline lookup yields CDR1 LGHDT and CDR2 YNNKEL (reference sequence). The CDR3 totals 13 residues. The CDR3 spells CASSYRVNYGYTF. The CDR3 DNA reads as TGTGCCAGCAGCTACAGGGTTAACTATGGCTACACCTTC.

The chain recombines TRBV19 with TRBJ1-2, with D unclear. The CDR3 totals 14 residues. V dropped 6 bases and J dropped 5 bases, with 16 bases sitting between them. CDR1 and CDR2 from the germline V gene are LNHDA and SQIVND (reference sequence). CDR3 amino acids: CASRRDTRYYGYTF. The CDR3, as DNA: TGTGCCAGTAGGAGAGATACCAGGTATTATGGCTACACCTTC.

The chain couples TRBV18 to TRBJ1-4; D is unclear. The CDR3 runs to 13 residues. Trimming cost V 3 bases and J 8 bases, with 10 bases left between them. Germline lookup yields CDR1 KGHSH and CDR2 LQKENI. CDR3 nucleotides: TGTGCCAGCTCACCTGGACGGGAGGAAAAACTGTTTTTT. Protein product: CASSPGREEKLFF.

CDR3 amino acids: CASSPSGDRGGAFF. CDR3 nucleotide sequence: TGTGCCAGCAGCCCCTCCGGGGACAGGGGGGGAGCTTTCTTT. The chain joins TRBV28 to TRBJ1-1; the match to TRBD1 covers 11 bases. The germline V gene encodes CDR1 MDHEN and CDR2 SYDVKM. The V and J ends lost 6 bases and 10 bases, in that order; junction bases with no gene match: 10. The CDR3 is 14 amino acids.

V usage is TRBV19 and J usage is TRBJ2-5, with 9 bases fitting TRBD2. The germline V gene encodes CDR1 LNHDA and CDR2 SQIVND (reference sequence). The ends lost 3 bases at V and 4 bases at J; junction bases unmatched: 3. The CDR3 has 14 amino acids. The CDR3 reads CASSIQRGAETQYF. CDR3 DNA: TGTGCCAGTAGTATCCAGCGGGGGGCAGAGACCCAGTACTTC.

The chain uses TRBV19 and TRBJ2-3, with 8 bases identical to TRBD2. The V gene's germline CDR1 is LNHDA and CDR2 SQIVND (reference sequence). The CDR3 has 17 residues. Trimming took 0 bases from V and 5 from J; bases not matched to a gene: 10. The CDR3: CASSIDKTGGPRDTQYF. The CDR3 DNA is TGTGCCAGTAGTATAGATAAAACGGGGGGGCCGAGAGATACGCAGTATTTT.

This clone was seen just once. V is TRBV6-1 and J is TRBJ1-5, with TRBD1 matching over 8 bases. V shed 4 bases and J 1 base; nucleotides not matched to a gene: 6. CDR1 is MNHNS, CDR2 SASEGT, per germline. There are 16 residues in the CDR3. This CDR3 reads CASSAWTGRSNQPQHF. The CDR3 DNA is TGTGCCAGCAGTGCCTGGACAGGGAGAAGCAATCAGCCCCAGCATTTT.

The chain uses TRBV28 and TRBJ1-2, with TRBD1 matching 11 bases. The length of the CDR3 is 15 residues. Losses at the gene ends were 5 bases for V and 8 bases for J; bases not matched to a gene: 10. Germline lookup yields CDR1 MDHEN and CDR2 SYDVKM. DNA for the CDR3: TGTGCCAGCAGTGACCCCGGACAGGGGGCGCGAGGCTACACCTTC. Amino acid sequence: CASSDPGQGARGYTF.

The V and J genes are TRBV12-5 and TRBJ2-4; 9 bases match TRBD1. Looked up from germline, CDR1 is LGHNT and CDR2 is FRNRAP. Losses at the gene ends were 1 base for V and 8 bases for J; bases not matched to a gene: 3. This CDR3 comprises 14 residues. The CDR3 loop is CASGLGGQGYIQYF. The CDR3 bases are TGTGCTAGTGGTTTGGGAGGACAGGGGTACATTCAGTACTTC.

This chain joins TRBV18 and TRBJ2-3, with 7 positions matching TRBD2. There are 14 residues in the CDR3. In germline, CDR1 is KGHSH, CDR2 LQKENI. Losses at the gene ends were 3 bases for V and 5 bases for J; bases not matched to a gene: 5. The CDR3: CASSPPTSLDTQYF. Written as DNA, the CDR3 is TGTGCCAGCTCACCCCCGACTAGCCTAGATACGCAGTATTTT.

V is TRBV5-4 and J is TRBJ2-1, with a possible D match to TRBD2 (5 bases). The germline CDR1 and CDR2 sequences are SGHNT and YYREEE (reference sequence). This CDR3 is built from 14 residues. Trimming shortened V by 4 bases and J by 8 bases, and 16 bases separated the two germline ends. The CDR3 sequence: CASSPDGKRDEQFF. In DNA, the CDR3 is TGTGCCAGCAGCCCGGACGGGAAGCGCGATGAGCAGTTCTTC. The full variable domain, with the rest looked up from reference TRBV5-4 and TRBJ2-1, is ETGVTQSPTHLIKTRGQQVTLRCSSQSGHNTVSWYQQALGQGPQFIFQYYREEENGRGNFPPRFSGLQFPNYSSELNVNALELDDSALYLCASSPDGKRDEQFFGPGTRLTVL.

This rearrangement joins TRBV5-1 to TRBJ2-2, with TRBD2 matching over 10 bases. The CDR3 is 15 amino acids. With V trimmed by 1 base and J by 4 bases, 1 base remained unmatched. Germline V gene sequence: CDR1 SGHRS, CDR2 YFSETQ. The CDR3 is CASSLSGGATGELFF. The CDR3 region has the DNA TGCGCCAGCAGCTTGAGCGGGGGGGCCACCGGGGAGCTGTTTTTT.

In its sample, this clone was seen a few times. The chain links TRBV6-4 to TRBJ1-1, with 8 bases fitting TRBD1. Trimming at V came to 0 bases and at J to 4 bases, leaving 4 bases not matched to a gene. The CDR3 has 15 amino acids. Germline V gene data show CDR1 as MRHNA and CDR2 as SNTAGT. The CDR3 DNA sequence: TGTGCCAGCAGTGACTCCGAAGACAGGGGCACTGAAGCTTTCTTT. This codes for CASSDSEDRGTEAFF.

This chain links TRBV2 with TRBJ2-5; 9 bases line up with TRBD2. The CDR3 length is 16 residues. CDR1 and CDR2 (germline): SNHLY, FYNNEI. Unmatched junction bases numbered 17, after V lost 8 bases and J lost 7 bases. The CDR3 sequence is CASGAGLAGDQGTQYF. The CDR3 coding sequence is TGTGCCAGCGGGGCAGGATTAGCGGGAGATCAGGGGACCCAGTACTTC.

The CDR3 here is CASSDRGRADTQYF. DNA of the CDR3: TGTGCCAGCAGTGACAGGGGGCGCGCAGATACGCAGTATTTT. V gene TRBV6-4 combines with J gene TRBJ2-3, with 7 bases that match TRBD1. The CDR3 is made up of 14 amino acids. V trimming: 2 bases; J trimming: 4 bases; junction bases outside the gene matches: 3. Germline-derived CDR1 and CDR2 are MRHNA and SNTAGT.

The V and J genes are TRBV29-1 and TRBJ1-2; TRBD1 aligns across 7 bases. This CDR3 contains 14 residues. From germline, CDR1 is SQVTM and CDR2 ANQGSEA. Germline trimming cut 2 bases from V and 2 bases from J; bases unmatched to any gene: 5. CDR3 nucleotides: TGCAGCGTTGAACAGGGACAGCCAAACTATGGCTACACCTTC. Its translation is CSVEQGQPNYGYTF.

This sequence joins TRBV29-1 and TRBJ1-1, with D possibly being TRBD1 (6 bases). The CDR3 length is 13 residues. The V and J ends lost 1 base and 1 base respectively, with 7 bases between them. CDR1 is SQVTM, CDR2 ANQGSEA, per germline. CDR3: CSVEGTENTEAFF. In DNA form, the CDR3 reads TGCAGCGTTGAAGGGACAGAGAACACTGAAGCTTTCTTT.

The chain is built from TRBV3-1 (or the pseudogene TRBV3-2) and TRBJ1-1; D remains ambiguous. Trimming cost V 6 bases and J 0 bases, with 11 bases left between them. CDR1 LGHDT and CDR2 YNNKEL come from the germline V gene (reference sequence). The CDR3 loop spans 14 amino acids. The CDR3 reads CASRGGFMNTEAFF. The CDR3 bases are TGTGCCAGCAGGGGAGGTTTTATGAACACTGAAGCTTTCTTT.

This chain uses TRBV5-8 with TRBJ1-5; D remains unclear. V lost 2 bases and J 3 bases, leaving 12 bases between the germline ends. This CDR3 is built from 15 residues. CDR1 is SGHTS and CDR2 is YDEGEE in the germline V gene. The CDR3 nucleotides are TGTGCCAGCAGCTTTTTTACGGGAACCAATCAGCCCCAGCATTTT. It encodes CASSFFTGTNQPQHF.

The J gene is TRBJ1-5, the V gene TRBV6-5; TRBD1 matches 12 bases. J lost 4 bases, V lost 4 bases, and 2 bases had no gene match. CDR1 is MNHEY and CDR2 is SVGAGI in the germline V gene. This CDR3 region has 15 residues. CDR3 sequence (DNA): TGTGCCAGCAGTTGGGGACAGGGGGCAAATCAGCCCCAGCATTTT. Encoded protein: CASSWGQGANQPQHF.

The CDR3, as DNA: TGTGCCAGCAGCCAAGCCTCGAGCGGGGGTAACACCGGGGAGCTGTTTTTT. Protein: CASSQASSGGNTGELFF. The chain uses TRBV14 and TRBJ2-2; 8 nucleotides agree with TRBD2. The CDR3 loop spans 17 amino acids. J lost 2 bases, V lost 1 base, and 6 bases had no gene match. Per germline, CDR1 SGHDN and CDR2 FVKESK.

CDR3 residues: CASSPRGVGEQFF. CDR3 DNA sequence: TGTGCCAGCTCACCACGGGGGGTTGGTGAGCAGTTCTTC. The rearrangement joins TRBV18 to TRBJ2-1; D possibly corresponds to TRBD2 (6 bases). Trimming cost V 1 base and J 9 bases, with 10 bases left between them. CDR3 length equals 13 residues. From germline, CDR1 is KGHSH and CDR2 LQKENI. Full variable domain (missing parts from reference TRBV18 and TRBJ2-1): NAGVMQNPRHLVRRRGQEARLRCSPMKGHSHVYWYRQLPEEGLKFMVYLQKENIIDESGMPKERFSAEFPKEGPSILRIQQVVRGDSAAYFCASSPRGVGEQFFGPGTRLTVL.

The chain joins TRBV10-3 to TRBJ1-1; no firm D call. Germline V gene lookup returns CDR1 ENHRY and CDR2 SYGVKD. This CDR3 is built from 13 residues. Deletions cut 3 bases from V and 0 bases from J, with 5 bases between. In nucleotides, the CDR3 is TGTGCCATCAGTGACAGTATGAACACTGAAGCTTTCTTT. Its protein is CAISDSMNTEAFF.